The entry below describes one T cell receptor beta chain. Germline-derived CDR1 and CDR2 are ENHRY and SYGVKD. The CDR3 runs 13 residues. Trimming took 0 bases from V and 6 from J, leaving 8 bases between them. Generated by immunoSEQ multiplex PCR, the TCRdb table keeps only in-frame clones and is missing some. Of around 600,000 clones in the sample, about 96% were seen once. The sample belongs to a study of shared clonotypes between healthy human individuals. Sample: naive CD4+ T cells sorted from blood. As for subset: CD45RA+ positively selected. This chain links TRBV10-3 with TRBJ1-1, with no clear D. The receptor comes from a woman between 25 and 40 years old in good health. The CDR3 loop reads CAISESVGSEAFF. The CDR3 DNA reads TGTGCCATCAGTGAGTCGGTCGGGTCTGAAGCTTTCTTT.